This is a list of T cell receptor beta chains from one sample in a study of cytomegalovirus exposure and HLA in healthy donors. Method: immunoSEQ multiplex PCR; TCRdb's copy keeps in-frame clones and lacks some. The sample has 150,000 to 200,000 clones, roughly 83% seen once. The sequenced sample consisted of PBMCs. These receptors were taken from a woman in her 50s in good health and CMV-seronegative. Both conserved end residues are part of each CDR3. Fields, in order: CDR3 protein, CDR3 DNA, D gene, J gene, V gene, CDR3 length, clone size. A D gene is named only where the DNA matches it firmly. A row's size may be missing; if present it is once, few, many or a size class.

CDR3: CASSYSSGNTGELFF
DNA: TGTGCCAGCAGTTACTCCTCGGGGAACACCGGGGAGCTGTTTTTT
D: NA
J: TRBJ2-2
V: TRBV6-6
length: 15
size: NA

CDR3: CASSQDRLAGNEQFF
DNA: TGTGCCAGCAGCCAAGATAGGCTAGCAGGCAATGAGCAGTTCTTC
D: NA
J: TRBJ2-1
V: TRBV4-2
length: 15
size: NA

CDR3: CASSSKGDGNTIYF
DNA: TGCGCCAGCAGCTCGAAGGGAGATGGAAACACCATATATTTT
D: NA
J: TRBJ1-3
V: TRBV5-1
length: 14
size: few

CDR3: CASSLSQGGAEAFF
DNA: TGTGCCAGCAGTTTATCTCAGGGCGGCGCTGAAGCTTTCTTT
D: NA
J: TRBJ1-1
V: TRBV27
length: 14
size: NA

CDR3: CASKWDTLNYGYTF
DNA: TGTGCCAGCAAGTGGGACACGCTCAACTATGGCTACACCTTC
D: NA
J: TRBJ1-2
V: TRBV19
length: 14
size: NA

CDR3: CASSQTGGLEDTQYF
DNA: TGCGCCAGCAGCCAGACAGGGGGTTTAGAAGATACGCAGTATTTT
D: TRBD1
J: TRBJ2-3
V: TRBV4-3
length: 15
size: NA

CDR3: CASTHSGHEQYF
DNA: TGTGCCAGCACCCACAGTGGCCACGAGCAGTACTTC
D: NA
J: TRBJ2-7
V: TRBV6-5
length: 12
size: NA

CDR3: CASSLASNYGYTF
DNA: TGTGCCAGCAGCTTGGCCTCTAACTATGGCTACACCTTC
D: NA
J: TRBJ1-2
V: TRBV5-5
length: 13
size: NA

CDR3: CASRETGMNTEAFF
DNA: TGTGCCAGCCGTGAGACGGGGATGAACACTGAAGCTTTCTTT
D: NA
J: TRBJ1-1
V: TRBV7-2
length: 14
size: few

CDR3: CASLREINEQFF
DNA: TGTGCCAGCCTAAGGGAGATCAATGAGCAGTTCTTC
D: NA
J: TRBJ2-1
V: TRBV7-9
length: 12
size: NA

CDR3: CASSADGLAGETQYF
DNA: TGTGCCAGCAGCGCCGACGGACTAGCGGGGGAGACCCAGTACTTC
D: TRBD2
J: TRBJ2-5
V: TRBV9
length: 15
size: NA

CDR3: CSSTPMSETQYF
DNA: TGTTCCAGCACCCCTATGTCGGAGACCCAGTACTTC
D: NA
J: TRBJ2-5
V: TRBV7-9
length: 12
size: NA

CDR3: CASSYVGRGFGYTF
DNA: TGTGCCAGCAGTTACGTAGGGAGGGGGTTTGGCTACACCTTC
D: NA
J: TRBJ1-2
V: TRBV6-5
length: 14
size: NA

CDR3: CASSPGSATKVSFGYTF
DNA: TGTGCCAGCAGCCCGGGGTCAGCCACAAAGGTTTCATTTGGCTACACCTTC
D: NA
J: TRBJ1-2
V: TRBV9
length: 17
size: once

CDR3: CAWSARFAPGEQYF
DNA: TGTGCCTGGAGTGCCCGATTTGCGCCGGGGGAGCAGTACTTC
D: NA
J: TRBJ2-7
V: TRBV30
length: 14
size: NA

CDR3: CASIRGERGDSYEQYF
DNA: TGTGCCAGCATAAGGGGGGAGCGGGGGGACTCCTACGAGCAGTACTTC
D: TRBD2
J: TRBJ2-7
V: TRBV5-8
length: 16
size: NA

CDR3: CASSLLALGGAYGYTF
DNA: TGTGCCAGCTCCCTCTTGGCCCTAGGAGGGGCCTATGGCTACACCTTC
D: NA
J: TRBJ1-2
V: TRBV18
length: 16
size: once

CDR3: CASSPIGSHNEKLFF
DNA: TGTGCCAGCAGCCCGATAGGGAGTCACAATGAAAAACTGTTTTTT
D: NA
J: TRBJ1-4
V: TRBV5-6
length: 15
size: few

CDR3: CASSLGRGGQPQHF
DNA: TGTGCCAGCAGCTTAGGAAGGGGAGGCCAGCCCCAGCATTTT
D: NA
J: TRBJ1-5
V: TRBV7-2
length: 14
size: NA

CDR3: CASSLESGAKNIQYF
DNA: TGTGCCAGCAGCTTAGAATCAGGGGCCAAAAACATTCAGTACTTC
D: NA
J: TRBJ2-4
V: TRBV7-8
length: 15
size: few

CDR3: CASTPITGAISEAFF
DNA: TGTGCCAGTACTCCAATAACAGGGGCTATCAGTGAAGCTTTCTTT
D: TRBD1
J: TRBJ1-1
V: TRBV19
length: 15
size: NA

CDR3: CASRRQGAPEKLFF
DNA: TGTGCCAGCAGGAGACAGGGGGCGCCGGAAAAACTGTTTTTT
D: TRBD1
J: TRBJ1-4
V: TRBV27
length: 14
size: NA

CDR3: CSAAERGAIF
DNA: TGCAGTGCGGCCGAGCGGGGGGCTATCTTC
D: TRBD2
J: TRBJ2-1
V: TRBV20-1
length: 10
size: NA

CDR3: CASSRPYTGSRRTNTGELFF
DNA: TGCGCCAGCAGCCGCCCATACACAGGGTCCCGCCGAACGAACACCGGGGAGCTGTTTTTT
D: NA
J: TRBJ2-2
V: TRBV4-1
length: 20
size: NA

CDR3: CASSLEAVTSGTSEQFF
DNA: TGTGCCAGCAGCTTAGAAGCGGTGACTAGCGGGACGTCTGAGCAGTTCTTC
D: TRBD2
J: TRBJ2-1
V: TRBV7-2
length: 17
size: NA

CDR3: CSSSGRVQGNNYGYTF
DNA: TGTTCCAGCAGCGGTAGAGTCCAGGGAAATAACTATGGCTACACCTTC
D: NA
J: TRBJ1-2
V: TRBV7-9
length: 16
size: NA

CDR3: CASSPQKNRDNEAFF
DNA: TGTGCCAGCTCACCACAAAAAAACAGGGATAATGAAGCTTTCTTT
D: NA
J: TRBJ1-1
V: TRBV18
length: 15
size: NA